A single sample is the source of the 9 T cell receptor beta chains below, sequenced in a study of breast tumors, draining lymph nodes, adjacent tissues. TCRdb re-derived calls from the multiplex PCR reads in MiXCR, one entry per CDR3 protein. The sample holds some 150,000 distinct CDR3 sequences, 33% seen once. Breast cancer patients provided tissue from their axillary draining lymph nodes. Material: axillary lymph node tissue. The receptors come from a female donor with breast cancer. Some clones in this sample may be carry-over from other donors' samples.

The CDR3 nucleotides are TGCAGCGTTGCTGGGAACACCGGGGAGCTGTTTTTT. This translates into CSVAGNTGELFF. The genes are TRBV29-1 and TRBJ2-2; D remains unclear. CDR3 size: 12 residues. The ends were cut back, 4 bases at V and 1 base at J, with 4 bases in the middle. Germline loops: CDR1 SQVTM, CDR2 ANQGSEA.

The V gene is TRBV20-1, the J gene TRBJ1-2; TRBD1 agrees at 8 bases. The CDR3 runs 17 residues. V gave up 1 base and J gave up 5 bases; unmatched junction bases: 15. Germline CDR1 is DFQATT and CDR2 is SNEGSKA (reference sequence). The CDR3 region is CSARGVFSPGGLYGYTF. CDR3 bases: TGCAGTGCTAGAGGGGTCTTCTCGCCAGGGGGCTTGTATGGCTACACCTTC.

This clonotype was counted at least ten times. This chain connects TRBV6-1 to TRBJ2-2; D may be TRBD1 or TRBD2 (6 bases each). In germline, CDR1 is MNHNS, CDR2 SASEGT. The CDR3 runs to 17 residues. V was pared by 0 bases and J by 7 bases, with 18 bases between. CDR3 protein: CASSEAGGGGFGGELFF. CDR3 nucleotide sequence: TGTGCCAGCAGTGAAGCAGGGGGAGGTGGATTCGGCGGGGAGCTGTTTTTT.

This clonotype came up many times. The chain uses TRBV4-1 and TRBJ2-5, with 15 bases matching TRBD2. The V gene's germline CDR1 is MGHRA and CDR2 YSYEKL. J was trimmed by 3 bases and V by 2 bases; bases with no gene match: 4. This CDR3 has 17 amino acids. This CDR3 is CASSQRTSGGEKETQYF. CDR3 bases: TGCGCCAGCAGCCAAAGGACTAGCGGGGGGGAAAAAGAGACCCAGTACTTC.

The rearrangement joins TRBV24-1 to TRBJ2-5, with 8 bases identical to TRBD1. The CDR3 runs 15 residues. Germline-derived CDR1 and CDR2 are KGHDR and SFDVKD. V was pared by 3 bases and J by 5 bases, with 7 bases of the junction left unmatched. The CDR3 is CATSDLAGGAETQYF. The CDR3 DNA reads TGTGCCACCAGTGATCTCGCAGGGGGCGCCGAGACCCAGTACTTC.

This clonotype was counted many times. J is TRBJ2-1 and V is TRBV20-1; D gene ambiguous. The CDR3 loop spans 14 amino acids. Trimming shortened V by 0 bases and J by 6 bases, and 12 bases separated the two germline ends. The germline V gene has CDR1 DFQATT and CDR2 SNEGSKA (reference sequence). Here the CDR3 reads CSARDPVLGNEQFF. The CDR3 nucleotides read TGCAGTGCTAGAGATCCGGTGTTGGGCAATGAGCAGTTCTTC.

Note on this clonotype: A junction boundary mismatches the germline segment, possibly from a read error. In DNA, the CDR3 is TGTGCCGGCAGTTTGGGCAGTCCTATGCTCTTT. Its translation: CAGSLGSPMLF. V usage is TRBV12-3 or TRBV12-4 and J usage is TRBJ1-4; D is uncertain. The CDR3 has 11 amino acids.

For the CDR3, the DNA is TGTGCCAGCAGCTTAGGCAGACTAGCGGGGGACGTCCTGACTTTC. This encodes CASSLGRLAGDVLTF. The chain links TRBV7-2 to TRBJ2-6, with 12 positions matching TRBD2. The CDR3 sequence is 15 residues long. The junction had 3 bases not matched to a gene; V was cut back by 1 base and J by 11 bases. CDR1 and CDR2 from the germline V gene are SGHTA and FQGNSA. Supplemented by reference TRBV7-2 and TRBJ2-6, the full variable domain reads GAGVSQSPSNKVTEKGKDVELRCDPISGHTALYWYRQSLGQGLEFLIYFQGNSAPDKSGLPSDRFSAERTGGSVSTLTIQRTQQEDSAVYLCASSLGRLAGDVLTFGAGSRLTVL.

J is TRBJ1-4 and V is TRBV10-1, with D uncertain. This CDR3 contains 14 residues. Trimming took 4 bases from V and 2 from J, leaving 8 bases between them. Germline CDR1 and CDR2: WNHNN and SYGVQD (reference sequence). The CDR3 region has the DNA TGCGCCAGCAGTGGGTCGCCGACTAATGAAAAACTGTTTTTT. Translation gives CASSGSPTNEKLFF.